This entry is about one T cell receptor beta chain. The antigen is unknown. Some clones are missing from TCRdb's copy, which holds only in-frame ones; the method was immunoSEQ multiplex PCR. Among hundreds of thousands of clones listed, approximately 87% were seen once. This sample was included in a study of cytomegalovirus exposure and HLA in healthy donors. Study-level points and caveats: Most observed TCR sequences were rare, whereas some public TCRs were detected in many donors. A list of around 160 TCR beta chains associated with cytomegalovirus was given.

Trimming removed 0 bases from V and 6 bases from J; junction bases left unmatched: 4. The CDR3 contains 15 residues. CDR1 MNHEY and CDR2 SVGAGI come from the germline V gene. Material for sequencing was PBMCs. V usage is TRBV6-5 and J usage is TRBJ2-7; 11 nucleotides line up with TRBD2. The clonotype comes from a man younger than 35 in good health and CMV-seronegative. The CDR3 DNA reads TGTGCCAGCAGTTACTCGGGGCTAGCGGGAGGCGAGCAGTACTTC. Translating it yields CASSYSGLAGGEQYF.